Shown below are 15 T cell receptor beta chains from a single sample sequenced in a study of identical twins. TCRdb reprocessed the 5' RACE reads with MiXCR, giving one entry per CDR3 protein. This sample has some 1,600,000 distinct CDR3 sequences; around a third occur once, and the top ten carry 0.25% to 0.3%. The source material was cord blood. The receptor set was obtained from a newborn girl in good health.

Notes on this clonotype: Lacking the conserved final phenylalanine or tryptophan, this CDR3 likely reflects a read error. The rearrangement links TRBV5-1 to TRBJ2-1; 7 bases are shared with TRBD1. The CDR3 is 16 residues long. Looked up from germline, CDR1 is SGHRS and CDR2 is YFSETQ. The V and J ends lost 3 bases and 5 bases, in that order; junction bases with no gene match: 11. CDR3 sequence: CASSSSIRDRNNEQFI. The CDR3 nucleotides are TGCGCCAGCAGCTCTTCCATCCGGGACAGAAACAATGAGCAGTTCATC.

The V and J genes are TRBV20-1 and TRBJ2-3, with D tentatively TRBD2 (6 bases). In germline, CDR1 is DFQATT, CDR2 SNEGSKA (reference sequence). The CDR3 spans 14 residues. V lost 0 bases and J 4 bases, leaving 11 bases between the germline ends. CDR3 in DNA: TGCAGTGCTAGAGATGGGGAGGTAGCAGATACGCAGTATTTT. This translates into CSARDGEVADTQYF.

Only a few counts were recorded for this clonotype. The chain has TRBV20-1 and TRBJ2-3; TRBD2 matches 10 bases. The V gene's germline CDR1 is DFQATT and CDR2 SNEGSKA (reference sequence). Trimming removed 6 bases from V and 2 bases from J; junction bases left unmatched: 5. This CDR3 comprises 14 residues. In DNA form, the CDR3 reads TGCAGTGCAAATAGCGGGAGGTTCACAGATACGCAGTATTTT. Amino acids: CSANSGRFTDTQYF.

This clonotype was seen many times. The rearrangement uses TRBV12-3 or TRBV12-4 and TRBJ2-1; a possible D gene is TRBD2 (6 bases). The V and J ends lost 5 bases and 2 bases respectively, with 10 bases between them. This CDR3 spans 14 amino acids. The CDR3, as DNA: TGTGCCAGCAGTGGAGGGCGGGCCTACAATGAGCAGTTCTTC. This encodes CASSGGRAYNEQFF.

This clonotype was seen only a few times. The V call is TRBV5-1, the J call TRBJ2-1; 7 positions agree with TRBD2. The trim removed 5 bases at V and 1 base at J, leaving 6 bases unmatched. Germline-derived CDR1 and CDR2 are SGHRS and YFSETQ. The CDR3 covers 15 residues. CDR3 in amino acids: CASSRRAGSYNEQFF. The CDR3 region has the DNA TGCGCCAGCAGTCGGCGAGCGGGGTCCTACAATGAGCAGTTCTTC.

V is TRBV12-3 or TRBV12-4 and J is TRBJ2-3; D may match TRBD1 or TRBD2 (6 bases each). The V end lost 7 bases, the J end lost 15 bases, and 26 bases lay between the germline ends. The CDR3 has 14 residues. The CDR3 here is CASTLRGQADVQYF. The CDR3 nucleotides are TGTGCCAGCACCTTACGGGGGCAGGCAGATGTGCAATATTTT.

J is TRBJ2-7 and V is TRBV20-1; 10 nucleotides agree with TRBD1. CDR1 DFQATT and CDR2 SNEGSKA come from the germline V gene (reference sequence). The CDR3 runs 13 residues. V gave up 8 bases and J gave up 3 bases; unmatched junction bases: 7. This chain's CDR3 is CSPTGQGIYEQYF. As DNA, the CDR3 is TGCAGTCCCACGGGACAGGGGATCTACGAGCAGTACTTC.

This clonotype came up a few times. The chain couples TRBV28 to TRBJ2-7; 7 bases align to TRBD2. CDR3 size: 13 residues. V was pared by 3 bases and J by 4 bases, with 3 bases of the junction left unmatched. Per germline, CDR1 MDHEN and CDR2 SYDVKM. The CDR3 here is CASSFFGRYEQYF. In DNA, the CDR3 is TGTGCCAGCAGTTTCTTCGGGAGGTACGAGCAGTACTTC.

This sequence joins TRBV7-9 and TRBJ1-1, with D unclear. Germline V gene data show CDR1 as SEHNR and CDR2 as FQNEAQ (reference sequence). The CDR3 extends over 12 amino acids. Trimming stripped 6 bases from V and 5 bases from J, with 10 bases between. The CDR3, as DNA: TGTGCCAGCAGTCAATCACGGACTGAAGCTTTCTTT. Amino acid sequence: CASSQSRTEAFF.

This clonotype was detected a few times. The genes are TRBV5-1 and TRBJ2-4; TRBD1 matches 9 bases. From germline, CDR1 is SGHRS and CDR2 YFSETQ. The CDR3 is made up of 14 amino acids. V was pared by 2 bases and J by 8 bases, with 5 bases of the junction left unmatched. The CDR3 loop is CASSFTGGSDIQYF. The CDR3 DNA follows: TGCGCCAGCAGCTTCACAGGGGGCTCGGACATTCAGTACTTC.

The chain couples TRBV27 to TRBJ1-4; 7 nucleotides agree with TRBD1. Germline assignment: CDR1 MNHEY and CDR2 SMNVEV (reference sequence). The J segment lost 2 bases and the V segment lost 6 bases, leaving 9 bases of the junction unmatched. CDR3 length: 16 residues. CDR3 coding DNA: TGTGCCAGCAGCCGAACAGGGGAATGGACTAATGAAAAACTGTTTTTT. Its translation: CASSRTGEWTNEKLFF.

This chain uses TRBV5-1 with TRBJ1-2, with TRBD1 matching 7 bases. Trimming at V came to 4 bases and at J to 3 bases, leaving 6 bases not matched to a gene. Germline V gene lookup returns CDR1 SGHRS and CDR2 YFSETQ. This CDR3 has 14 amino acids. CDR3 sequence (DNA): TGCGCCAGCAGCCGACAGGGAGTAGACTATGGCTACACCTTC. Its translation is CASSRQGVDYGYTF.

The chain joins TRBV12-3 or TRBV12-4 to TRBJ2-6; 9 bases line up with TRBD1. CDR3 length: 16 residues. With 3 bases clipped from V and 2 bases from J, the junction kept 2 bases outside the gene matches. CDR3 in amino acids: CASSLTGGTGANVLTF. In DNA, the CDR3 is TGTGCCAGCAGTTTGACAGGGGGTACTGGGGCCAACGTCCTGACTTTC.

The CDR3: CSASGAHSYNEQFF. CDR3 DNA sequence: TGCAGTGCTAGCGGGGCTCACTCCTACAATGAGCAGTTCTTC. The chain is built from TRBV20-1 and TRBJ2-1; either TRBD1 or TRBD2 may fit D (5 bases each). Trimming pared 3 bases from V and 0 bases from J, leaving 9 bases between. The germline gives CDR1 DFQATT, CDR2 SNEGSKA (reference sequence). The CDR3 is made up of 14 amino acids.

The V call is TRBV13, the J call TRBJ2-7; D uncertain. The CDR3 is 13 amino acids. CDR1 and CDR2 (germline): PRHDT, FYEKMQ (reference sequence). With 2 bases removed from V and 7 bases from J, the gap between germline ends came to 12 bases. The CDR3 region is CASSLYAVNEQYF. As DNA, the CDR3 is TGTGCCAGCAGCTTATACGCGGTCAATGAGCAGTACTTC.